The clone carrying this T cell receptor (beta chain) was detected many times. What it binds is not known. Trimming shortened V by 4 bases and J by 7 bases, and 17 bases separated the two germline ends. Germline assignment: CDR1 MNHNS and CDR2 SASEGT. This CDR3 spans 15 amino acids. This sample was included in a study of CD8 T cells in ankylosing spondylitis. Study-wide points: As reported, disease-linked clones showed significant enrichment in matched ankylosing spondylitis synovial fluid.

TCRdb called the 5' RACE reads again in MiXCR, with one record for every CDR3 protein. Of some 240,000 distinct CDR3 sequences listed, over 8.5% are singletons. This sequence was found in a male donor with ankylosing spondylitis or in good health (not recorded which). This chain links TRBV6-1 with TRBJ1-5; D gene unclear. The sample comprised blood, either unsorted or a sorted T cell fraction (not recorded which). The CDR3 coding sequence is TGTGCCAGCAGTGTGGGTTCGGGGAGGGCACAGCCCCAGCATTTT. Amino acids: CASSVGSGRAQPQHF.